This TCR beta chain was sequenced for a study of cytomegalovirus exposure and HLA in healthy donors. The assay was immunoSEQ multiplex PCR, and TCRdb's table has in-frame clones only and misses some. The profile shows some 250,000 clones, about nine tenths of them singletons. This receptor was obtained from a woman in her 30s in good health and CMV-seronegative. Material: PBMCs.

CDR3 amino acids: CASSLTGNEQFF. CDR3 DNA sequence: TGTGCCAGCAGCTTAACTGGCAATGAGCAGTTCTTC. This sequence joins TRBV7-2 and TRBJ2-1; D unresolved. V gave up 2 bases and J gave up 6 bases, with 5 bases separating them. The CDR3 length is 12 residues. Germline values: CDR1 SGHTA, CDR2 FQGNSA.